These T cell receptor beta chains were read from a single sample in a study of shared clonotypes between healthy human individuals. Sequencing was performed with immunoSEQ multiplex PCR; in TCRdb, only in-frame clones are kept and a portion is missing. The sample holds hundreds of thousands of clones, approximately 96% seen once. Sequencing was performed on naive CD8+ T cells sorted from blood. The receptors derive from a young woman in good health. Each CDR3 is given with its conserved first and last residue. The order of the fields is clone size, J gene, V gene, D gene, CDR3 DNA, CDR3 protein. A D gene is named only where the DNA matches it firmly. Size is stated for part of the rows, as once, few or many counts, or as a class when the clone is expanded.

- TRBJ2-2 TRBV10-1 TRBD2 TGCGCCAGCAGTGACCGGACTAGCGGGAGGATCGCTTACACCGGGGAGCTGTTTTTT CASSDRTSGRIAYTGELFF
once TRBJ2-7 TRBV13 TRBD2 TGTGCCAGCAGTTCCGGGACTAGCGGGACGGGCGAGCAGTACTTC CASSSGTSGTGEQYF
- TRBJ2-7 TRBV7-9 - TGTGCCAGCAGCTGGCCCGACTACGAGCAGTACTTC CASSWPDYEQYF
- TRBJ2-2 TRBV4-1 TRBD2 TGCGCCAGCAGCCAAGAAGGACTAGCGGGAGAGGCCGGGGAGCTGTTTTTT CASSQEGLAGEAGELFF
- TRBJ2-7 TRBV6-1 TRBD1 TGTGCCAGCAGTGAAGCTGGGACAGGGGGCGGTCAGTACTTC CASSEAGTGGGQYF
once TRBJ2-7 TRBV5-1 - TGCGCCAGCAGCTTGGCCTCGGAGGGGTGGTTCGAGCAGTACTTC CASSLASEGWFEQYF
- TRBJ2-1 TRBV4-1 TRBD2 TGCGCCAGCAGCCAAAGGACTAGCGTGAATGAGCAGTTCTTC CASSQRTSVNEQFF
- TRBJ2-7 TRBV28 TRBD1 TGTGCCAGCAGTTTTGGGGGACAGCTATACGAGCAGTACTTC CASSFGGQLYEQYF
- TRBJ2-3 TRBV15 - TGTGCCACCAGCGGGGACACAGATACGCAGTATTTT CATSGDTDTQYF
once TRBJ2-3 TRBV10-3 - TGTGCCTCCCCACGGCCAGATACGCAGTATTTT CASPRPDTQYF
- TRBJ1-2 TRBV7-9 - TGTGCCAGCAGCTTGGGGGAAGGGGAAGGCTACACCTTC CASSLGEGEGYTF
once TRBJ2-7 TRBV7-8 - TGTGCCAGCAGCCCCCATGGAGGGTTAGGGAACGAGCAGTACTTC CASSPHGGLGNEQYF
once TRBJ2-7 TRBV27 TRBD2 TGTGCCAGCAGTATAGCGGGAGGGCCCACTTACGAGCAGTACTTC CASSIAGGPTYEQYF
- TRBJ1-2 TRBV28 TRBD1 TGTGCCAGCAGTCCGCAAGACAGGGTCTATGGCTACACCTTC CASSPQDRVYGYTF
- TRBJ1-5 TRBV7-6 TRBD1 TGTGCCAGCAGCTCAGGGGGTGCGGATCAGCCCCAGCATTTT CASSSGGADQPQHF
- TRBJ2-1 TRBV27 TRBD2 TGTGCCAGCAGGACATTAGCGGGATTGTACAATGAGCAGTTCTTC CASRTLAGLYNEQFF
- TRBJ2-3 TRBV13 TRBD2 TGTGCCACGGGCGTATCTCTAGCGGACACAGATACGCAGTATTTT CATGVSLADTDTQYF
- TRBJ2-3 TRBV9 - TGTGCCAGCAGCACGCAGCACTCCGCCTCGACGGATACGCAGTATTTT CASSTQHSASTDTQYF
once TRBJ2-5 TRBV7-2 - TGTGCCAGCAGCTTAAACAGCCAAGAGACCCAGTACTTC CASSLNSQETQYF
- TRBJ2-7 TRBV6-6 - TGTGCCAGCATTGGCGGAGCCAGGTCCTACGAGCAGTACTTC CASIGGARSYEQYF
- TRBJ2-5 TRBV5-6 TRBD2 TGTGCCAGCAGCTTATATCTGTCGGGAGGAGAGACCCAGTACTTC CASSLYLSGGETQYF
- TRBJ2-7 TRBV29-1 TRBD1 TGCAGCGTTGAACTGCCAGGGGGATACGAGCAGTACTTC CSVELPGGYEQYF
- TRBJ1-2 TRBV28 TRBD1 TGTGCCAGCAGTTTCGCCGGGACAGACGGCTACACTAACTATGGCTACACCTTC CASSFAGTDGYTNYGYTF
- TRBJ2-1 TRBV7-8 - TGTGCCAGCAGCCTTAGGTCTAGCGTCCTCGGGGAGCGCAATGAGCAGTTCTTC CASSLRSSVLGERNEQFF
- TRBJ2-1 TRBV27 - TGTGCCAGCAGTTTAACCGTAACCTCCTACAATGAGCAGTTCTTC CASSLTVTSYNEQFF
- TRBJ1-1 TRBV11-2 - TGTGCCAGCAGCTTAGCCCGGAGGGGACGAGACACTGAAGCTTTCTTT CASSLARRGRDTEAFF
- TRBJ1-2 TRBV28 - TGTGCCAGCAATGGAGGTGGCTACACCTTC CASNGGGYTF
- TRBJ1-3 TRBV28 - TGTGCCAGCAGTTTATATGGGACCACCACCATATATTTT CASSLYGTTTIYF
- TRBJ1-3 TRBV18 - TGTGCCAGCTCACCCGGGGACACTCCACTCTCTGGAAACACCATATATTTT CASSPGDTPLSGNTIYF
once TRBJ2-7 TRBV27 - TGTGCCAGCAGTTTAGGTACGGTGTCCTACGAGCAGTACTTC CASSLGTVSYEQYF
- TRBJ2-7 TRBV11-3 - TGTGCCAGCAGCTCCGGGACACATTACGAGCAGTACTTC CASSSGTHYEQYF
once TRBJ1-5 TRBV21-1 - TGTGCCAGCAGCAAAAAGCGAGGACAATGCAATCAGCCCCAGCATTTT CASSKKRGQCNQPQHF